Listed here are 28 T cell receptor beta chains from one sample, sequenced in a study of CD8+ T cells in alopecia areata. RNA extraction and reverse transcription yielded cDNA as sequencing template. Some clones are missing from TCRdb's copy, which holds only in-frame ones; the method was immunoSEQ multiplex PCR. The repertoire consists of 93,000 or so clones, with around 59% occurring once and the leading ten covering roughly 8.8%. Sequencing input: CD4+ T cells sorted from blood. Source of these receptors: a human donor in good health.

This clone was counted between two and nine times. The chain combines TRBV29-1 with TRBJ2-1; 8 bases agree with TRBD2. Germline V gene data show CDR1 as SQVTM and CDR2 as ANQGSEA. This CDR3 region has 15 residues. V was pared by 4 bases and J by 6 bases, with 11 bases of the junction left unmatched. The CDR3 nucleotides are TGCAGCGTTGGCCAATCGGGGGGGCCCGGCAATGAGCAGTTCTTC. Protein sequence: CSVGQSGGPGNEQFF.

This clone occurred a few times. The chain couples TRBV29-1 to TRBJ2-1; 12 positions match TRBD1. After removal of 6 bases from V and 6 bases from J, the junction contained 12 bases not matched to a gene. Germline lookup yields CDR1 SQVTM and CDR2 ANQGSEA. The length of the CDR3 is 16 residues. Here the CDR3 DNA reads TGCAGCGTACACAGGGACAGGGGGCGCCCGGGCAATGAGCAGTTCTTC. Translation: CSVHRDRGRPGNEQFF.

This chain joins TRBV29-1 and TRBJ2-1, with 7 bases identical to TRBD2. This CDR3 region has 14 residues. Looked up from germline, CDR1 is SQVTM and CDR2 is ANQGSEA. The trim removed 5 bases at V and 15 bases at J, leaving 19 bases unmatched. CDR3 sequence: CSVHGLVSLTGPFF. The CDR3 DNA reads as TGCAGCGTTCACGGACTAGTTTCGTTGACGGGTCCGTTCTTC.

The chain links TRBV2 to TRBJ1-2; no clear D. Looked up from germline, CDR1 is SNHLY and CDR2 is FYNNEI. The CDR3 consists of 13 residues. V was pared by 4 bases and J by 4 bases, with 10 bases between. Written as DNA, the CDR3 is TGTGCCAGCAGTGTTCAGCCCTCCTATGGCTACACCTTC. Encoded protein: CASSVQPSYGYTF.

The chain is built from TRBV9 and TRBJ1-6; no firm D call. The CDR3 is 13 amino acids. Germline V gene data show CDR1 as SGDLS and CDR2 as YYNGEE. V was pared by 0 bases and J by 4 bases, with 2 bases between. CDR3 loop: CASSVVYNSPLHF. The CDR3 DNA sequence: TGTGCCAGCAGCGTAGTATATAATTCACCCCTCCACTTT.

V and J are TRBV15 and TRBJ1-6; TRBD1 might be the D (6 bases). Trimming shortened V by 2 bases and J by 0 bases, and 11 bases separated the two germline ends. The CDR3 has 17 residues. CDR1 LNHNV and CDR2 YYDKDF come from the germline V gene (reference sequence). The CDR3 DNA follows: TGTGCCACCAGCAGACTAACAGGGAGCTCCTATAATTCACCCCTCCACTTT. Protein sequence: CATSRLTGSSYNSPLHF.

This clone was observed a handful of times. The rearrangement links TRBV28 to TRBJ1-4; unclear D gene. Per the germline V gene, CDR1 is MDHEN and CDR2 is SYDVKM. V shed 6 bases and J shed 2 bases, with 10 bases lying between them. This CDR3 comprises 14 residues. This CDR3 reads CASSQGMTNEKLFF. The CDR3 DNA follows: TGTGCCAGCAGCCAAGGGATGACTAATGAAAAACTGTTTTTT.

The chain recombines TRBV2 with TRBJ1-2; D is unresolved. Germline V CDR1 and CDR2: SNHLY, FYNNEI. This CDR3 is 14 amino acids long. V was clipped by 4 bases and J by 1 base, with 10 bases between them. CDR3 sequence: CASSASILNYGYTF. CDR3 in DNA: TGTGCCAGCAGTGCTTCCATACTTAACTATGGCTACACCTTC.

The gene calls are TRBV29-1 and TRBJ2-6; the D gene is possibly TRBD2 (5 bases). With 4 bases removed from V and 0 bases from J, the gap between germline ends came to 7 bases. The germline V gene has CDR1 SQVTM and CDR2 ANQGSEA. The CDR3 consists of 14 residues. The CDR3 loop reads CSVGEGSGANVLTF. The CDR3 DNA reads TGCAGCGTTGGTGAGGGCTCTGGGGCCAACGTCCTGACTTTC.

There are a few counts of this clone. The same CDR3 also results from other DNA sequences found in this sample. The chain uses TRBV28 and TRBJ2-5; weak D call: TRBD1 (6 bases). V was clipped by 3 bases and J by 4 bases, with 12 bases between them. CDR3 length: 14 amino acids. Germline CDR1 MDHEN, CDR2 SYDVKM. The CDR3 sequence: CASSFGQSRETQYF. CDR3 in DNA: TGTGCCAGCAGTTTTGGACAGTCCCGAGAGACCCAGTACTTC.

This clone was recorded at least ten times. The chain combines TRBV19 with TRBJ2-7, with a weak D call TRBD2 (6 bases). The CDR3 consists of 17 residues. The V gene lost 3 bases and the J gene lost 0 bases, with 18 bases spanning the gap. Germline lookup yields CDR1 LNHDA and CDR2 SQIVND (reference sequence). The CDR3 DNA reads as TGTGCCAGTAGTATTAAGGTCGGGAGTTCGTTCTCCTACGAGCAGTACTTC. This gives the protein CASSIKVGSSFSYEQYF.

V is TRBV29-1 and J is TRBJ1-3; D call uncertain. Trimming shortened V by 4 bases and J by 2 bases, and 6 bases separated the two germline ends. Germline loops: CDR1 SQVTM, CDR2 ANQGSEA. This CDR3 has 12 residues. The CDR3 sequence: CSVGDAGNTIYF. Written as DNA, the CDR3 is TGCAGCGTTGGTGACGCTGGAAACACCATATATTTT.

This chain uses TRBV30 with TRBJ2-1; 9 nucleotides match TRBD2. This CDR3 comprises 15 residues. J was trimmed by 1 base and V by 2 bases; bases with no gene match: 3. Germline CDR1 is GTSNPN and CDR2 is SVGIG (reference sequence). The CDR3 sequence is CAWSRLADSYNEQFF. In nucleotides, the CDR3 is TGTGCCTGGAGTCGACTAGCGGATTCCTACAATGAGCAGTTCTTC.

The V and J genes are TRBV6-6 and TRBJ2-7; 7 bases map to TRBD1. Germline V lookup: CDR1 MNHNY, CDR2 SVGAGI (reference sequence). This CDR3 is built from 12 residues. V dropped 5 bases and J dropped 7; count of bases not matched to a gene: 5. CDR3 protein: CASSPTGDEQYF. In nucleotides, the CDR3 is TGTGCCAGCAGTCCAACAGGGGATGAGCAGTACTTC.

The V call is TRBV27, the J call TRBJ2-4, with TRBD1 as a possible D gene (6 bases). Germline V gene sequence: CDR1 MNHEY, CDR2 SMNVEV (reference sequence). Trimming removed 8 bases from V and 7 bases from J, with 12 bases in between. The CDR3 covers 12 residues. The CDR3 is CASQSQGNIQYF. In DNA, the CDR3 is TGTGCCAGCCAATCACAGGGCAACATTCAGTACTTC.

In DNA form, the CDR3 reads TGCAGCGTTGCTTCTCCGCTCACAGATACGCAGTATTTT. Translated, it gives CSVASPLTDTQYF. V and J are TRBV29-1 and TRBJ2-3; D is unclear. Germline-derived CDR1 and CDR2 are SQVTM and ANQGSEA. V shed 4 bases and J shed 2 bases, with 10 bases lying between them. The CDR3 has 13 amino acids.

This sequence joins TRBV15 and TRBJ2-5, with 9 bases fitting TRBD1. Germline CDR1 is LNHNV and CDR2 is YYDKDF (reference sequence). The CDR3 contains 17 residues. Germline trimming cut 1 base from V and 3 bases from J; bases unmatched to any gene: 9. The DNA for the CDR3 is TGTGCCACCAGCAGAGCCCCGAGGGGACAGGGAGAAGAGACCCAGTACTTC. Protein: CATSRAPRGQGEETQYF.

This clone has more than one count but fewer than ten. This chain joins TRBV5-1 and TRBJ2-7, with D possibly TRBD1 on 6 matching bases. V was pared by 3 bases and J by 3 bases, with 13 bases between. The CDR3 spans 14 residues. Germline loops: CDR1 SGHRS, CDR2 YFSETQ. In DNA form, the CDR3 reads TGCGCCAGCAGCTCCTCTGGGGGCCTCTACGAGCAGTACTTC. Translating it yields CASSSSGGLYEQYF.

CDR3 bases: TGCAGCTCCGGTAGGCGCCTAGCGGGGGGGCTCTACAATGAGCAGTTCTTC. Translating gives CSSGRRLAGGLYNEQFF. V is TRBV29-1 and J is TRBJ2-1; TRBD2 agrees at 12 bases. This CDR3 has 17 residues. V shed 8 bases, J shed 3 bases, and the junction held 14 bases outside the gene matches. Germline CDR1 and CDR2: SQVTM and ANQGSEA.

The J gene is TRBJ1-2, the V gene TRBV6-5, with D unresolved. Germline V gene lookup returns CDR1 MNHEY and CDR2 SVGAGI. The CDR3 covers 15 residues. The V end lost 0 bases, the J end lost 4 bases, and 12 bases lay between the germline ends. CDR3 bases: TGTGCCAGCAGTTACTCGAAACAAGGGTCCTATGGCTACACCTTC. Protein sequence: CASSYSKQGSYGYTF.

In this sample, this clone turned up a few times. The CDR3 region is CSVEAGVGTEAFF. CDR3 nucleotide sequence: TGCAGCGTTGAAGCAGGGGTAGGCACTGAAGCTTTCTTT. The chain carries TRBV29-1 and TRBJ1-1, with a possible D match to TRBD1 (6 bases). CDR3 length equals 13 residues. V lost 1 base and J 4 bases, leaving 10 bases between the germline ends. Germline V gene data show CDR1 as SQVTM and CDR2 as ANQGSEA.

The gene calls are TRBV29-1 and TRBJ2-4; D remains unclear. The CDR3 runs to 13 residues. Between the trimmed V and J ends, which lost 5 bases and 5 bases, there was a span of 13 bases. Germline values: CDR1 SQVTM, CDR2 ANQGSEA. The CDR3 region is CSVQTIGQNIQYF. The CDR3 DNA is TGCAGCGTTCAAACCATAGGCCAAAACATTCAGTACTTC.

In its sample, this clone was seen a few times. A junction boundary mismatches the germline segment, possibly from a read error. This chain joins TRBV29-1 and TRBJ1-2; D is unresolved. The CDR3 has 8 residues. Germline CDR1 SQVTM, CDR2 ANQGSEA. The CDR3 region is CSVDSWLF. The CDR3 nucleotides read TGCAGCGTTGATTCCTGGCTATTC.

J is TRBJ2-7 and V is TRBV29-1; 7 bases align to TRBD1. The CDR3 spans 14 residues. The J segment lost 5 bases and the V segment lost 5 bases, leaving 12 bases of the junction unmatched. Germline V gene lookup returns CDR1 SQVTM and CDR2 ANQGSEA. The DNA for the CDR3 is TGCAGCGTTCACACAGGGGAGCGCAGGAACGAGCAGTACTTC. Amino acids: CSVHTGERRNEQYF.

This chain joins TRBV7-8 and TRBJ1-1, with 11 bases matching TRBD1. CDR1 and CDR2 from the germline V gene are SGHVS and FQNEAQ. The V segment lost 5 bases and the J segment 5 bases; nucleotides outside the gene matches: 10. This CDR3 comprises 16 residues. The CDR3 DNA reads TGTGCCAGCAGCCTCATAGCCGGGACAGGGGGAACTGAAGCTTTCTTT. This sequence encodes CASSLIAGTGGTEAFF.

The rearrangement joins TRBV28 to TRBJ2-2, with TRBD1 matching 10 bases. V lost 6 bases to trimming and J lost 14 bases; unmatched junction nucleotides: 9. The CDR3 totals 13 residues. From germline, CDR1 is MDHEN and CDR2 SYDVKM. The CDR3 here is CASRPTGGATLFF. The CDR3 DNA reads TGTGCCAGCAGACCGACAGGGGGCGCAACCCTGTTTTTT.

This clone was seen only a few times. This chain joins TRBV10-3 and TRBJ2-7; D is possibly TRBD1 (5 bases). Germline values: CDR1 ENHRY, CDR2 SYGVKD. CDR3 length: 13 residues. V shed 3 bases and J shed 0 bases, with 6 bases lying between them. The CDR3 nucleotides read TGTGCCATCAGTGACAGGGACTCCTACGAGCAGTACTTC. It yields the protein CAISDRDSYEQYF.

V is TRBV30 and J is TRBJ2-3; TRBD1 matches at 8 bases. The length of the CDR3 is 16 residues. Germline CDR1 reads GTSNPN; CDR2 reads SVGIG (reference sequence). With V trimmed by 3 bases and J by 1 base, 9 bases remained unmatched. CDR3: CAWRRTGSTRTDTQYF. The CDR3 coding sequence is TGTGCCTGGAGGCGGACAGGGTCCACCCGCACAGATACGCAGTATTTT.